A single sample gave rise to the 7 T cell receptor beta chains below, sequenced in a study of identical twins. TCRdb used MiXCR to reprocess the 5' RACE reads, holding one entry per CDR3 protein. The table lists over 200,000 distinct CDR3 sequences, about 10% of them singletons. Specimen: memory T cells sorted from blood. The origin of the receptors is a man aged 50 or older in good health.

The genes are TRBV28 and TRBJ2-6; TRBD1 matches at 7 bases. This CDR3 comprises 17 residues. The V gene end was trimmed by 5 bases and the J gene end by 3 bases; junction bases not matched to a gene: 10. Germline loops: CDR1 MDHEN, CDR2 SYDVKM. CDR3 coding DNA: TGTGCCAGCAGTCTTATAGGGGGCTCCAGTGGGGCCAACGTCCTGACTTTC. It is translated as CASSLIGGSSGANVLTF.

The chain couples TRBV18 to TRBJ1-2; D unresolved. V lost 1 base and J lost 4, with 13 bases in between. The germline V gene has CDR1 KGHSH and CDR2 LQKENI. The CDR3 sequence is 15 residues long. This CDR3 is CASSPQDRPSYGYTF. CDR3 coding DNA: TGTGCCAGCTCACCACAGGACCGCCCCAGCTATGGCTACACCTTC.

This clonotype was detected many times. J is TRBJ2-1 and V is TRBV7-3; 10 positions match TRBD2. CDR1 and CDR2 (germline): SGHTA, FQGTGA. Losses at the gene ends were 1 base for V and 9 bases for J; bases not matched to a gene: 6. This CDR3 contains 15 residues. The CDR3 here is CASSLKREGRGEQFF. The CDR3 nucleotides are TGTGCCAGCAGCTTAAAGCGGGAGGGCCGGGGTGAGCAGTTCTTC. Drawing the rest from reference TRBV7-3 and TRBJ2-1, the complete variable domain is GAGVSQTPSNKVTEKGKYVELRCDPISGHTALYWYRQSLGQGPEFLIYFQGTGAADDSGLPNDRFFAVRPEGSVSTLKIQRTERGDSAVYLCASSLKREGRGEQFFGPGTRLTVL.

The CDR3 nucleotides are TGCAGTGCTAGAGAAGGAGAGGGATGGACTGAAGCTTTCTTT. Amino acids: CSAREGEGWTEAFF. The J gene is TRBJ1-1, the V gene TRBV20-1, with unresolved D. The germline V and J ends were trimmed by 0 bases and 5 bases, with 13 bases remaining between them. The CDR3 extends over 14 amino acids. CDR1 is DFQATT and CDR2 is SNEGSKA in the germline V gene (reference sequence).

In this sample, this clonotype turned up many times. The chain employs TRBV28 and TRBJ2-1, with 8 bases identical to TRBD1. The V and J ends lost 5 bases and 2 bases, in that order; junction bases with no gene match: 5. CDR3 length equals 15 residues. The V gene's germline CDR1 is MDHEN and CDR2 SYDVKM. The CDR3 bases are TGTGCCAGCAGTAACCCGGGACAGGCCTACAATGAGCAGTTCTTC. Translation: CASSNPGQAYNEQFF.

This clonotype was detected ten times or more. The gene calls are TRBV10-3 and TRBJ2-3, with unresolved D. Germline V gives CDR1 ENHRY, CDR2 SYGVKD. V was clipped by 9 bases and J by 4 bases, with 14 bases between them. This CDR3 is built from 13 residues. CDR3 DNA sequence: TGTGCCATTCGAACTTACGGTGCAGATACGCAGTATTTT. Translation: CAIRTYGADTQYF.

This clonotype occurred a few times. The chain links TRBV6-5 to TRBJ2-1; a possible D gene is TRBD2 (5 bases). Trimming removed 2 bases at V and 7 bases at J, with 9 bases between. Germline CDR1 MNHEY, CDR2 SVGAGI. The CDR3 loop spans 13 amino acids. The CDR3 reads CASSYVGSNEQFF. CDR3 DNA: TGTGCCAGCAGTTACGTGGGGAGTAATGAGCAGTTCTTC.